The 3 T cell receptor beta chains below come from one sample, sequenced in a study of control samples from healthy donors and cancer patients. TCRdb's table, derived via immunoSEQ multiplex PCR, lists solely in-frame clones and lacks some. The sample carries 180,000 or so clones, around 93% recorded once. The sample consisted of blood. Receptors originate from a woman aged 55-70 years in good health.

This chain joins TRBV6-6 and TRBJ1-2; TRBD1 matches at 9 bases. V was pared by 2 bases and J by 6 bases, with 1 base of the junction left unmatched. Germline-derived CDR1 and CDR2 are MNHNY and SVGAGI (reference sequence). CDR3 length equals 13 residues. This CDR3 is CASSYGTGNGYTF. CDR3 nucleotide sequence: TGTGCCAGCAGTTACGGGACAGGGAATGGCTACACCTTC.

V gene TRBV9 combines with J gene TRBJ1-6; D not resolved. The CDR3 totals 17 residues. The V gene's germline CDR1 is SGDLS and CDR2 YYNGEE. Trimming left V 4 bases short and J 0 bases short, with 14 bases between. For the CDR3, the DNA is TGTGCCAGCAGCCCCAAGGACGTTCCCTCCTATAATTCACCCCTCCACTTT. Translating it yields CASSPKDVPSYNSPLHF.

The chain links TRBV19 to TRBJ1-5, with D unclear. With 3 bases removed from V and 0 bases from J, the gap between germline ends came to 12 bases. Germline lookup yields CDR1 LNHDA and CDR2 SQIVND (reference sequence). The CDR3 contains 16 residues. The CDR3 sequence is CASSMVAGNSNQPQHF. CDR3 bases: TGTGCCAGTAGTATGGTAGCGGGGAATAGCAATCAGCCCCAGCATTTT.